This T cell receptor beta chain is from a study of blood T cell repertoires in COVID-19. The assay was immunoSEQ multiplex PCR, and TCRdb's table has in-frame clones only and misses some. This table has 90,000 or so clones, roughly 80% appearing once. Germline-derived CDR1 and CDR2 are LGHDT and YNNKEL (reference sequence). V lost 1 base and J lost 5, with 11 bases in between. The length of the CDR3 is 14 residues. The chain carries TRBV3-1 (or the pseudogene TRBV3-2) and TRBJ1-2; a possible D gene is TRBD1 (5 bases). The sequenced sample consisted of peripheral blood. The TCR comes from an elderly man with active or convalescent COVID-19. CDR3 coding DNA: TGTGCCAGCAGCCAAGGGACACTTACTTATGGCTACACCTTC. As protein: CASSQGTLTYGYTF.